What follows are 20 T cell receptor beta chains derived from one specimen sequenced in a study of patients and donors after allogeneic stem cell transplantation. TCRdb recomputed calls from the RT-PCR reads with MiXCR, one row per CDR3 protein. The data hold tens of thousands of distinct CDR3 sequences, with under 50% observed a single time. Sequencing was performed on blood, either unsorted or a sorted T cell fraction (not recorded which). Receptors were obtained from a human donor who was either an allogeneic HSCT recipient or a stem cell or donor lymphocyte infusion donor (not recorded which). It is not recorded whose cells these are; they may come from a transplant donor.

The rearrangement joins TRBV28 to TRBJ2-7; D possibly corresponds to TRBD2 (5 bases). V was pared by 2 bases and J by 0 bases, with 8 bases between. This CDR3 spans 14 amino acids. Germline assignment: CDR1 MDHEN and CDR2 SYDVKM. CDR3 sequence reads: CASSLRRVSYEQYF. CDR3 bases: TGTGCCAGCAGTTTACGGCGGGTCTCCTACGAGCAGTACTTC.

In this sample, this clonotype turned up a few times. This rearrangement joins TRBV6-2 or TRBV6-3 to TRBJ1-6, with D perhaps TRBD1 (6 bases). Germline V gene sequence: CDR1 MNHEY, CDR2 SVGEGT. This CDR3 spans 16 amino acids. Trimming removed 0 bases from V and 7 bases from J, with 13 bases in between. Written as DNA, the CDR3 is TGTGCCAGCAGTTACTCGAGTCAGGGGTGGAATTCACCCCTCCACTTT. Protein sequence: CASSYSSQGWNSPLHF.

CDR3 nucleotide sequence: TGTGCCAGCAGTCCCAAGGGGGCGCGGTTAACCGGGGAGCTGTTTTTT. This sequence encodes CASSPKGARLTGELFF. The rearrangement links TRBV12-3 or TRBV12-4 to TRBJ2-2, with TRBD1 matching over 7 bases. J lost 5 bases, V lost 5 bases, and 11 bases had no gene match. The CDR3 loop spans 16 amino acids.

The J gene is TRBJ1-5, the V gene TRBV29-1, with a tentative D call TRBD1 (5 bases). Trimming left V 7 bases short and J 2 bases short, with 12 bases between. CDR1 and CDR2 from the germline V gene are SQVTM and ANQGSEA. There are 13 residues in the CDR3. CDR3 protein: CSAAGLRNQPQHF. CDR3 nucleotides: TGCAGCGCAGCAGGGTTACGCAATCAGCCCCAGCATTTT.

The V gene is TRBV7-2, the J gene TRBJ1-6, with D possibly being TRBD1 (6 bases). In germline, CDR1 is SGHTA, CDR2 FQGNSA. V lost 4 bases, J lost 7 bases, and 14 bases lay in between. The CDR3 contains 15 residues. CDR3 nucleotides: TGTGCCAGCAGCTCGAGGACAGCAGACAATTCACCCCTCCACTTT. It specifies CASSSRTADNSPLHF.

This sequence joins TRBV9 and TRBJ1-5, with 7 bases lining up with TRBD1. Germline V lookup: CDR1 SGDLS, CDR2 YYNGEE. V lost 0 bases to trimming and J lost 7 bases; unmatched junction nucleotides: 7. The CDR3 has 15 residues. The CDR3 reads CASSVGGGAGQPQHF. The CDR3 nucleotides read TGTGCCAGCAGCGTAGGAGGGGGCGCAGGCCAGCCCCAGCATTTT.

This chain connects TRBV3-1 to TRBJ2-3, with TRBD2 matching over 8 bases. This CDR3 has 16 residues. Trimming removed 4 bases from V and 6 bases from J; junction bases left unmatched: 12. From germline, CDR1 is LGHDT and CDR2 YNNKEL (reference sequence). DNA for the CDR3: TGTGCCAGCAGCCCCCCCCGGCTAGCGGGCCTGGATACGCAGTATTTT. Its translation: CASSPPRLAGLDTQYF.

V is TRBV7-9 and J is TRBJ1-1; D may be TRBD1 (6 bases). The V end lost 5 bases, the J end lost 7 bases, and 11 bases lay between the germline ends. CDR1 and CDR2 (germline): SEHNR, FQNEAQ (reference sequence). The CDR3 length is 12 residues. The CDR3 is CASSQGQLEAFF. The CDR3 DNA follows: TGTGCCAGCAGCCAAGGACAGCTTGAAGCTTTCTTT.

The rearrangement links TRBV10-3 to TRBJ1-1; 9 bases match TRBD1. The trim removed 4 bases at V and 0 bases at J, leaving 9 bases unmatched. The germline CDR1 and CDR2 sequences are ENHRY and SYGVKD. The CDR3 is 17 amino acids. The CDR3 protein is CAISATGTGRLNTEAFF. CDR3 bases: TGTGCCATCAGTGCCACCGGGACAGGGAGGCTGAACACTGAAGCTTTCTTT.

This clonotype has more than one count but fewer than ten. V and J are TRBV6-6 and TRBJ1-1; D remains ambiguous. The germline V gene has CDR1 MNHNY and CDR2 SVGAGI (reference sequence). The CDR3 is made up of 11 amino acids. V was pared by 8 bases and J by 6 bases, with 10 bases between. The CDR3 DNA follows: TGTGCCAGCTCATTATCTGCTGAAGCTTTCTTT. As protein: CASSLSAEAFF.

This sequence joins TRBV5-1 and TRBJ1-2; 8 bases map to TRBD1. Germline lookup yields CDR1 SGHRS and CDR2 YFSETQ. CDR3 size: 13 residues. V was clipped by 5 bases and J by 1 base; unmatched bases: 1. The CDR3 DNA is TGCGCCAGCAGGACAGGGGATAACTATGGCTACACCTTC. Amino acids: CASRTGDNYGYTF.

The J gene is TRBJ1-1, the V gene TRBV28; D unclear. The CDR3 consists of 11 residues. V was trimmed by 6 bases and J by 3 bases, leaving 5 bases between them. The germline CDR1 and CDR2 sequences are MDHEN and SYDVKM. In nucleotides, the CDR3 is TGTGCCAGCAGGTCCTACACTGAAGCTTTCTTT. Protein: CASRSYTEAFF.

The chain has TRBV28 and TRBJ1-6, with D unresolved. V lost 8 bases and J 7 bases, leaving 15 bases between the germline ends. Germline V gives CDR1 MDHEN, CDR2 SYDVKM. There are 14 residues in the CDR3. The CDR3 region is CASQRPSNNSPLHF. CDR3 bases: TGTGCCAGCCAACGACCCTCCAACAATTCACCCCTCCACTTT. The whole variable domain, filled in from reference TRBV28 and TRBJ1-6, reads DVKVTQSSRYLVKRTGEKVFLECVQDMDHENMFWYRQDPGLGLRLIYFSYDVKMKEKGDIPEGYSVSREKKERFSLILESASTNQTSMYLCASQRPSNNSPLHFGNGTRLTVT.

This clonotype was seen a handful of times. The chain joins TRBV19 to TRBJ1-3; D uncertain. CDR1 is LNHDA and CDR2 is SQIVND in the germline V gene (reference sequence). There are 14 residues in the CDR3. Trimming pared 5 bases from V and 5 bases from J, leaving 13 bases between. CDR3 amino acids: CASSGYVGRNTIYF. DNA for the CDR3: TGTGCCAGTAGTGGCTACGTAGGGAGAAACACCATATATTTT.

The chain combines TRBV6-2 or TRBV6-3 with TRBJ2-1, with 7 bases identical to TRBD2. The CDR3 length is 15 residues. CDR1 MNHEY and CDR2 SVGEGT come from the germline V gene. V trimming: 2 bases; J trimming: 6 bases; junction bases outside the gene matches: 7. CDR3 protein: CASSYGGSTPNEQFF. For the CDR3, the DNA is TGTGCCAGCAGTTACGGCGGGAGCACCCCCAATGAGCAGTTCTTC.

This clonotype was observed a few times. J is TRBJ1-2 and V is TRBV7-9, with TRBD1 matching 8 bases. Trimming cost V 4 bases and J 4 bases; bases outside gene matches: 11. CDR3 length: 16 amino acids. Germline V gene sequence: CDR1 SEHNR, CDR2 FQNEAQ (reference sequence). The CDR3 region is CASSSYGQGQPYGYTF. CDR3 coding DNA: TGTGCCAGCAGCTCTTATGGACAGGGCCAGCCCTATGGCTACACCTTC.

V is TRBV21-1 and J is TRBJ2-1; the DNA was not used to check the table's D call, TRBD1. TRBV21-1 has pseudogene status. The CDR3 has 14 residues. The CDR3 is CASSKRQGSDEQFF. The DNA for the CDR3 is TGTGCCAGCAGCAAAAGGCAGGGAAGCGATGAGCAGTTCTTC.

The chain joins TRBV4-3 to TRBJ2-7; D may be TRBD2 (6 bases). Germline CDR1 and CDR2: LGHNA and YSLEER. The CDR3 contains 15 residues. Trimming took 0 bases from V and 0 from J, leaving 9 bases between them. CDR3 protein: CASSQEREDSYEQYF. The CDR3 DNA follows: TGCGCCAGCAGCCAAGAAAGGGAGGACTCCTACGAGCAGTACTTC.

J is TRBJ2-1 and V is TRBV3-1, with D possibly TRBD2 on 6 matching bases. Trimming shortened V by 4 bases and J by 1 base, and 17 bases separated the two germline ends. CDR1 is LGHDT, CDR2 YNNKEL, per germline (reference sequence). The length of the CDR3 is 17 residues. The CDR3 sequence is CASSPLSPSESYNEQFF. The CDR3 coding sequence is TGTGCCAGCAGCCCCTTGTCGCCTAGCGAGTCCTACAATGAGCAGTTCTTC.

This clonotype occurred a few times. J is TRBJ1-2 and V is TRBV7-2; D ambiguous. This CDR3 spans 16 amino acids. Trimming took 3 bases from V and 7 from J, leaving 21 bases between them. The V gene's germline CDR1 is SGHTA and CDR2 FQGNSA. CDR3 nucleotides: TGTGCCAGCAGCTTCGGAACAGACTTCAAAGATGCTGGCTACACCTTC. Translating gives CASSFGTDFKDAGYTF.